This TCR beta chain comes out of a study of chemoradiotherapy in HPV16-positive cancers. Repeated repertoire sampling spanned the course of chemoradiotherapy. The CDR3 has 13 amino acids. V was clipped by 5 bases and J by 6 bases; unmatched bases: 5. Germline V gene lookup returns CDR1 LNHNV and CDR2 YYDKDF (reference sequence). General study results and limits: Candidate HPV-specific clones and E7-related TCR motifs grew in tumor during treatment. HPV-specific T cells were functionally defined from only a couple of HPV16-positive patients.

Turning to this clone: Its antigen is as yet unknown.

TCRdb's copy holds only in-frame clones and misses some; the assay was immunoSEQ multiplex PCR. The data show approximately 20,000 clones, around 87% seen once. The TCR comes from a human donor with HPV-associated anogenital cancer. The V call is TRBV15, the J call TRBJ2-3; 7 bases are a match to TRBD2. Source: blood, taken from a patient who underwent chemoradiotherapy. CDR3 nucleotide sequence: TGTGCCACCAGCGGGCGGGAGCTGGATACGCAGTATTTT. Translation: CATSGRELDTQYF.